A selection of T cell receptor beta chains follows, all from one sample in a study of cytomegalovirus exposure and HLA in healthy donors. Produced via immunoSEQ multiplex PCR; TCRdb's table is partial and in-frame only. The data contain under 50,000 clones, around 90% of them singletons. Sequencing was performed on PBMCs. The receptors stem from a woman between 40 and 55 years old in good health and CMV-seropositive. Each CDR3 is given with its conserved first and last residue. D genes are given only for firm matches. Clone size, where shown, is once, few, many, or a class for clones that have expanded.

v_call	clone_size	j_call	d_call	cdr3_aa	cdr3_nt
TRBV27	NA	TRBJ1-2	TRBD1	CASSSGQDLHGYTF	TGTGCCAGCAGTTCCGGACAGGACCTCCATGGCTACACCTTC
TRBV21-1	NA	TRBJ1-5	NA	CASSKGEEPQHF	TGTGCCAGCAGCAAAGGGGAGGAGCCCCAGCATTTT
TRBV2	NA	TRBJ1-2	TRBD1	CASSEGQGWYGYTF	TGTGCCAGCAGTGAAGGACAGGGGTGGTATGGCTACACCTTC
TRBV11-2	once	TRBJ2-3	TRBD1	CASSLVGRTGDTQYF	TGTGCCAGCAGCTTAGTTGGTCGGACAGGGGATACGCAGTATTTT
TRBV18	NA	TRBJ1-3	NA	CASLAISLPGNTIYF	TGTGCCAGCTTAGCCATATCACTACCTGGAAACACCATATATTTT
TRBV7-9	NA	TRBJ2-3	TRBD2	CASRFGPETSGRDADTQYF	TGTGCCAGCAGGTTCGGGCCTGAGACTAGCGGGAGAGATGCAGATACGCAGTATTTT
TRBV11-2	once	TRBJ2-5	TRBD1	CASSPGQQETQYF	TGTGCCAGCAGCCCGGGACAGCAAGAGACCCAGTACTTC
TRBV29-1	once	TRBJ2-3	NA	CSARPVTGSQYF	TGCAGCGCCAGGCCAGTCACTGGGTCGCAGTATTTT
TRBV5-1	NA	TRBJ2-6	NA	CASSADTGANVLTF	TGCGCCAGCAGCGCTGACACCGGGGCCAACGTCCTGACTTTC
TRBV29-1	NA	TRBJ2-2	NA	CSVGGSLDTGELFF	TGCAGCGTTGGAGGGAGTCTAGACACCGGGGAGCTGTTTTTT
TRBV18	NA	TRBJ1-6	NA	CASSPPGTGNSPLHF	TGTGCCAGCTCACCACCGGGAACAGGGAATTCACCCCTCCACTTT
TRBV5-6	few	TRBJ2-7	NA	CASSLGPRLTYEQYF	TGTGCCAGCAGCTTGGGACCCAGGCTCACCTACGAGCAGTACTTC
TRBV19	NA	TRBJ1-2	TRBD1	CALRATGEYGYTF	TGTGCCCTTCGAGCGACAGGGGAATATGGCTACACCTTC
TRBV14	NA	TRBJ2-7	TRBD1	CASSLQGAVAYEQYF	TGTGCCAGCAGCCTACAGGGGGCTGTCGCCTACGAGCAGTACTTC
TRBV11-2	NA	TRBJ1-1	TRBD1	CASSWTGGFGAFF	TGTGCCAGCAGCTGGACAGGGGGCTTTGGGGCTTTCTTT
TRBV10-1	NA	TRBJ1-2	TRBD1	CASSETRTGSYGYTF	TGCGCCAGCAGTGAGACCCGGACAGGAAGCTATGGCTACACCTTC
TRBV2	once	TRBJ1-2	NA	CASSEQYGYTF	TGTGCCAGCAGCGAACAGTATGGCTACACCTTC
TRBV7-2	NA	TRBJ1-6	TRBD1	CASSLQGAYNSPLHF	TGTGCCAGCAGCTTACAGGGGGCCTATAATTCACCCCTCCACTTT
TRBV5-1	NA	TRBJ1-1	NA	CASSFTGFAEAFF	TGCGCCAGCAGCTTTACAGGGTTCGCTGAAGCTTTCTTT
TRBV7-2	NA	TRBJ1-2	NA	CASSSQVNYGYTF	TGTGCCAGCAGCTCACAGGTTAACTATGGCTACACCTTC
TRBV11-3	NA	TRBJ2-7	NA	CASSGAASYEQYF	TGTGCCAGCAGCGGGGCAGCCTCCTACGAGCAGTACTTC
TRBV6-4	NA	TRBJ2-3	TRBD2	CASRAGTRESDTQYF	TGTGCCAGCAGAGCCGGGACTAGGGAGTCAGATACGCAGTATTTT
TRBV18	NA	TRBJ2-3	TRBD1	CASSPRSGTASTDTQYF	TGTGCCAGCTCACCGAGGTCCGGGACAGCGAGCACAGATACGCAGTATTTT
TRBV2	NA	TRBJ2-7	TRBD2	CASLKREGFHEQYF	TGTGCCAGCCTCAAGCGGGAGGGTTTCCACGAGCAGTACTTC
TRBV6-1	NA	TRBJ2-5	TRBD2	CASDKRGLWEETQYF	TGTGCCAGCGACAAGCGGGGATTGTGGGAAGAGACCCAGTACTTC
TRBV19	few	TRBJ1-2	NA	CASSWRGSNYGYTF	TGTGCCAGTAGCTGGCGCGGGAGTAACTATGGCTACACCTTC
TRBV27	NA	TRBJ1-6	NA	CASSSSGQGTHF	TGTGCCAGCAGTTCCTCGGGGCAGGGGACCCACTTT
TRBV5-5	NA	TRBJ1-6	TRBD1	CASSYDRVNSPLHF	TGTGCCAGCAGCTATGACAGGGTTAATTCACCCCTCCACTTT
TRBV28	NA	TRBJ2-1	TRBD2	CASFLAGGLNEQFF	TGTGCCAGCTTCTTAGCGGGAGGGTTAAATGAGCAGTTCTTC
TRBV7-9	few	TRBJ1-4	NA	CASGQGNGEKLFF	TGTGCCAGCGGTCAGGGGAACGGGGAAAAACTGTTTTTT
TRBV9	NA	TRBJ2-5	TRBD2	CASSVVSGGVETQYF	TGTGCCAGCAGCGTAGTTAGCGGGGGAGTTGAGACCCAGTACTTC
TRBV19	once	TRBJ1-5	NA	CASQSGVGPQHF	TGTGCCAGCCAATCAGGGGTAGGGCCCCAGCATTTT
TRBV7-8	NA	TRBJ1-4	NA	CASSPLSITGNEKLFF	TGTGCCAGCAGCCCCTTGTCCATAACAGGGAATGAAAAACTGTTTTTT
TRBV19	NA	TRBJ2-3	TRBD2	CASSIGRVTDTQYF	TGTGCCAGTAGTATCGGGAGGGTCACAGATACGCAGTATTTT
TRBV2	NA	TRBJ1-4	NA	CASSVSGWDEKLFF	TGTGCCAGCAGTGTCTCAGGTTGGGATGAAAAACTGTTTTTT
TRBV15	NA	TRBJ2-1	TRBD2	CATSRRTSGVSSYNEQFF	TGTGCCACCAGCAGAAGGACTAGCGGGGTCAGCTCCTACAATGAGCAGTTCTTC
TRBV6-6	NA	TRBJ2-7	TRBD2	CASSYSGGRAYEQYF	TGTGCCAGCAGTTACTCGGGCGGGAGGGCCTACGAGCAGTACTTC
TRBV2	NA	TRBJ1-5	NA	CASSEAGEGQPQHF	TGTGCCAGCAGTGAGGCGGGGGAGGGTCAGCCCCAGCATTTT
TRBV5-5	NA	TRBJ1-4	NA	CASSFDPGPNEKLFF	TGTGCCAGCAGCTTTGACCCAGGGCCGAATGAAAAACTGTTTTTT
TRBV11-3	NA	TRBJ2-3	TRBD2	CASSATTGRAVGLDTQYF	TGTGCCAGCAGCGCAACTACGGGGAGGGCCGTCGGGTTAGATACGCAGTATTTT
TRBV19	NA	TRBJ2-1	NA	CASKITGSSYNEQFF	TGTGCCAGTAAAATAACAGGAAGCTCCTACAATGAGCAGTTCTTC
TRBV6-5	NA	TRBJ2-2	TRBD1	CASRRDRGETGELFF	TGTGCCAGCAGGAGGGACAGGGGTGAAACCGGGGAGCTGTTTTTT
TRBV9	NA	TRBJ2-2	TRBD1	CASSYRTGGTGELFF	TGTGCCAGCAGCTACCGGACAGGGGGCACCGGGGAGCTGTTTTTT
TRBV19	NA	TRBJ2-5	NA	CASTPGVSETQYF	TGTGCCAGTACCCCAGGGGTTTCAGAGACCCAGTACTTC
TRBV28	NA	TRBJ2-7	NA	CASSRLTQGSYEQYF	TGTGCCAGCAGCCGACTCACACAGGGTTCCTACGAGCAGTACTTC